The clone carrying this T cell receptor (beta chain) was detected many times. What it recognizes is unknown. Patients chosen for sequencing had shown CD8+CD57+ cell expansion by flow cytometry. Blood was sampled before the patients had received any therapy. The CDR3 length is 15 residues. Trimming stripped 0 bases from V and 0 bases from J, with 8 bases between. CDR1 is MGHRA, CDR2 YSYEKL, per germline. This sample stems from a study of CD8+CD57+ T cells in acquired aplastic anemia. Study context: The DNA of sorted CD4+ and CD8+ cells averaged 3.2 ug. Overall study results and limits: Common to patients and controls were roughly 30 CD8+ CDR3 sequences. The study found no significant CD8+ Simpson's diversity difference between patients and controls.

The TCR beta profiling, which covered VDJ combination and CDR3 sequence, was carried out using genomic DNA as the template. TCRdb redid the calling of the reads with MiXCR, one entry per CDR3 protein. Seen here are roughly 240,000 distinct CDR3 sequences, 47% observed once, and the top ten hold about 8.3%. Sequenced material: sorted CD4+, CD8+, or CD8+CD57+ T cells (not recorded which) from PBMCs. The V gene is TRBV4-1, the J gene TRBJ1-2; D is unclear. The TCR was taken from a human donor with aplastic anemia. The CDR3: CASSQDHGANYGYTF. As DNA, the CDR3 is TGCGCCAGCAGCCAAGATCATGGGGCTAACTATGGCTACACCTTC.